Presented here are 4 T cell receptor beta chains from one specimen sequenced in a study of cytomegalovirus exposure and HLA in healthy donors. 60 Vbeta and 13 Jbeta primers were used in PCR. Some clones are missing from TCRdb's copy, which holds only in-frame ones; the method was immunoSEQ multiplex PCR. This table has some 130,000 clones, 75% to 85% appearing once. Sequencing used PBMCs. These receptors were obtained from a young man in good health and CMV-seronegative.

The rearrangement joins TRBV18 to TRBJ1-1; 8 bases match TRBD1. The CDR3 consists of 13 residues. Germline V lookup: CDR1 KGHSH, CDR2 LQKENI. V lost 3 bases, J lost 7 bases, and 4 bases stayed unmatched. The CDR3 DNA sequence: TGTGCCAGCTCACCGGGACAGGACCATGAAGCTTTCTTT. Its protein product is CASSPGQDHEAFF.

This chain uses TRBV4-1 with TRBJ2-3; possible D gene TRBD2, 6 bases. The V end lost 3 bases, the J end lost 4 bases, and 8 bases lay between the germline ends. The CDR3 covers 13 residues. Germline V gene lookup returns CDR1 MGHRA and CDR2 YSYEKL. CDR3 sequence (DNA): TGCGCCAGCAGCCATACGGGAGCAGATACGCAGTATTTT. Its translation: CASSHTGADTQYF.

V usage is TRBV19 and J usage is TRBJ2-5; TRBD2 matches 9 bases. V trimming: 6 bases; J trimming: 4 bases; junction bases outside the gene matches: 6. The CDR3 is 14 amino acids. CDR1 and CDR2 from the germline V gene are LNHDA and SQIVND (reference sequence). The CDR3 spells CASRKTLAGETQYF. In DNA, the CDR3 is TGTGCCAGTAGAAAGACACTAGCGGGAGAGACCCAGTACTTC. The full variable domain, with the rest looked up from reference TRBV19 and TRBJ2-5, is DGGITQSPKYLFRKEGQNVTLSCEQNLNHDAMYWYRQDPGQGLRLIYYSQIVNDFQKGDIAEGYSVSREKKESFPLTVTSAQKNPTAFYLCASRKTLAGETQYFGPGTRLLVL.

V gene TRBV6-6 combines with J gene TRBJ2-2; the match to TRBD1 covers 8 bases. Looked up from germline, CDR1 is MNHNY and CDR2 is SVGAGI (reference sequence). Unmatched junction bases numbered 10, after V lost 10 bases and J lost 3 bases. The CDR3 has 15 amino acids. CDR3 amino acids: CATLKGQVYTGELFF. CDR3 nucleotides: TGTGCCACCCTAAAGGGACAGGTCTACACCGGGGAGCTGTTTTTT.